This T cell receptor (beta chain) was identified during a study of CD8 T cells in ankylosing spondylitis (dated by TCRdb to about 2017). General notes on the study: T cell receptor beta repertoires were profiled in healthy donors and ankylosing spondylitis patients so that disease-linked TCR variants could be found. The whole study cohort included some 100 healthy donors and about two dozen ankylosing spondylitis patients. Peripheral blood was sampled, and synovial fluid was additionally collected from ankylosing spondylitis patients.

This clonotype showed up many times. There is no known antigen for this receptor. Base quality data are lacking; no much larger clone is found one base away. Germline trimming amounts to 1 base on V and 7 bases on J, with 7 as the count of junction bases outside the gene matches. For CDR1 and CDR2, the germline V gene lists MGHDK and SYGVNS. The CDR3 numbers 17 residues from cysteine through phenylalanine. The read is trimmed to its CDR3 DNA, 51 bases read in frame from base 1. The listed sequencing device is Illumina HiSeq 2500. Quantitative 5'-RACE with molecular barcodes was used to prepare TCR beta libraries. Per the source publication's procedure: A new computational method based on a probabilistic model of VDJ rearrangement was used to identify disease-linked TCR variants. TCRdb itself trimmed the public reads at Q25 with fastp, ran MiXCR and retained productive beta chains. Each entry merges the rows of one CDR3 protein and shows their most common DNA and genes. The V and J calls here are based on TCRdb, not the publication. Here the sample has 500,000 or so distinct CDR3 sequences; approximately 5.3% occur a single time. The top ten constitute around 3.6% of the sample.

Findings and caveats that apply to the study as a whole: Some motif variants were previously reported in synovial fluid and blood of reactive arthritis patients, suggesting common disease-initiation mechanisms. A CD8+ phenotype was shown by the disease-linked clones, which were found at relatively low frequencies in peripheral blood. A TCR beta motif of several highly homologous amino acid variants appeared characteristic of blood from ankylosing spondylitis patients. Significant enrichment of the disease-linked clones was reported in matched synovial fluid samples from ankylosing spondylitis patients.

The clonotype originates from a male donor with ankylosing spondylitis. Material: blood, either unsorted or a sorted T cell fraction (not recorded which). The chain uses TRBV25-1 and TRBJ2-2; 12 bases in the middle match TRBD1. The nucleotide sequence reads TGTGCCAGCAGTGAATTAGGGGACAGGGGGCCTGGCGGGGAGCTGTTTTTT. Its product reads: CASSELGDRGPGGELFF. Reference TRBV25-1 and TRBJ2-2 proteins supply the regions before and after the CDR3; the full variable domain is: EADIYQTPRYLVIGTGKKITLECSQTMGHDKMYWYQQDPGMELHLIHYSYGVNSTEKGDLSSESTVSRIRTEHFPLTLESARPSHTSQYLCASSELGDRGPGGELFFGEGSRLTVL.